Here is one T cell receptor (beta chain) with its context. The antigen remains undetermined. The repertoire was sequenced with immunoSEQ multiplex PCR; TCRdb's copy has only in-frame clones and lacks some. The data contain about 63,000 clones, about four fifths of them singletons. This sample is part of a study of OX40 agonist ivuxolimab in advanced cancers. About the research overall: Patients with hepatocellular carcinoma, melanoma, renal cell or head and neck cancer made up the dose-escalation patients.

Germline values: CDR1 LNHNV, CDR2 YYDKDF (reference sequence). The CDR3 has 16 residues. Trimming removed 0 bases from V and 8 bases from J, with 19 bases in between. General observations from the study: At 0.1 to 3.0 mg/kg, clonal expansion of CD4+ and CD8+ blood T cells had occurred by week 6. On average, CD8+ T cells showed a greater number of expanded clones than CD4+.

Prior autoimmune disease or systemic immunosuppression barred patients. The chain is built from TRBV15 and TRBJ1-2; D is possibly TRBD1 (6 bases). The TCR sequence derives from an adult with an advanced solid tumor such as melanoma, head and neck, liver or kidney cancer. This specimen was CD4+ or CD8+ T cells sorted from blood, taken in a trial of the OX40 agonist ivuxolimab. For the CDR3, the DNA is TGTGCCACCAGCAGAGATAGGGTCGGTACAGGGAGCGGCTACACCTTC. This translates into CATSRDRVGTGSGYTF.